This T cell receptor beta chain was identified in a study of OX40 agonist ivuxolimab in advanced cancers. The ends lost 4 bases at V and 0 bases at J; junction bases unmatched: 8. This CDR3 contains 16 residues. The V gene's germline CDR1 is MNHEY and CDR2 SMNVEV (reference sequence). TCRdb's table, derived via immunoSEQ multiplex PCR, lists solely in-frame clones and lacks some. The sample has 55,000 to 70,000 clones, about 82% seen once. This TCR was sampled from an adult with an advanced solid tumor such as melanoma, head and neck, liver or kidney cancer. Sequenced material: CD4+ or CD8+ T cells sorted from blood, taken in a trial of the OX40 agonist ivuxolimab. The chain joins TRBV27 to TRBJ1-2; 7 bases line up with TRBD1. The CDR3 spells CASSSTWTGSNYGYTF. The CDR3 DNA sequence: TGTGCCAGCAGTTCAACTTGGACAGGATCTAACTATGGCTACACCTTC.